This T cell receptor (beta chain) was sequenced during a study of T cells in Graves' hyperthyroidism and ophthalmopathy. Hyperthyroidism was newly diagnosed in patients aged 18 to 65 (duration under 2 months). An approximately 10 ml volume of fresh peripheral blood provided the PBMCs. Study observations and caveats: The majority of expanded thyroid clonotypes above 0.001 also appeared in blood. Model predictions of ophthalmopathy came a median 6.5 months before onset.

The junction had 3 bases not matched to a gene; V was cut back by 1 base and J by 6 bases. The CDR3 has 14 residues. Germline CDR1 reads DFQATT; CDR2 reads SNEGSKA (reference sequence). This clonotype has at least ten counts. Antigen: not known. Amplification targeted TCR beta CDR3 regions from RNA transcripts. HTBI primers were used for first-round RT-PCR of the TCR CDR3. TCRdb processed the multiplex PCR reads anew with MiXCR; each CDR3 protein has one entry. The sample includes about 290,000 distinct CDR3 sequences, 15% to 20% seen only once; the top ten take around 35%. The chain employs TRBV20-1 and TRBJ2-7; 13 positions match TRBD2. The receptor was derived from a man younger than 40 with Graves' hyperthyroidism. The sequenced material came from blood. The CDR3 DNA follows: TGCAGTGCTAGAGGGGGGACTAGCGGGACCGAGCAGTACTTC. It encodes CSARGGTSGTEQYF.